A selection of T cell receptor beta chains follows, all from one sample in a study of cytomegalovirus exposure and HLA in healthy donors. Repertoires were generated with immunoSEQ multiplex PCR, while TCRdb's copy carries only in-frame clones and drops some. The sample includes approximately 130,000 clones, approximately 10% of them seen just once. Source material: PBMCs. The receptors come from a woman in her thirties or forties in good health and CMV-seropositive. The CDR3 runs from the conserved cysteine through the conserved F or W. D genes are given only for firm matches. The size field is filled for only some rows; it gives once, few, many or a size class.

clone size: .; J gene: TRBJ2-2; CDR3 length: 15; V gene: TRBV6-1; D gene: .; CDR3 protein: CASSEFRTNTGELFF; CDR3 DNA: TGTGCCAGCAGTGAATTCAGGACGAACACCGGGGAGCTGTTTTTT
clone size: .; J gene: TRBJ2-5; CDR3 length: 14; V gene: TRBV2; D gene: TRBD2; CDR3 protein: CASSVIAGGETQYF; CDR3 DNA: TGTGCCAGCAGTGTAATAGCGGGAGGAGAGACCCAGTACTTC
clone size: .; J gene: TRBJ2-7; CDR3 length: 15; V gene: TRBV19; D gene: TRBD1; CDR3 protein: CASSLRTGGGYEQYF; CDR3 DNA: TGTGCCAGTAGTCTCAGGACAGGGGGCGGCTACGAGCAGTACTTC
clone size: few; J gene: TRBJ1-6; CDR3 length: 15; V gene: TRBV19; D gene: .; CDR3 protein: CASSIASGNFAPLHF; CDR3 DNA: TGTGCCAGTAGTATAGCTTCAGGGAATTTCGCACCCCTCCACTTT
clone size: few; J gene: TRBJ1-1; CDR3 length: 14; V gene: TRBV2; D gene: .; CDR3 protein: CASSVRQMNTEAFF; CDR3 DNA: TGTGCCAGCAGTGTCAGGCAGATGAACACTGAAGCTTTCTTT
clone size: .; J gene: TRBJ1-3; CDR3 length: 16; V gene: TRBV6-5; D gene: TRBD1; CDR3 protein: CASSYGDRGSGNTIYF; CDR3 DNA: TGTGCCAGCAGTTACGGCGACAGGGGTTCTGGAAACACCATATATTTT
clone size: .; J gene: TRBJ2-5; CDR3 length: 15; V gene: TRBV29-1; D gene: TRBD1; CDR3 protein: CSASTGTGGGETQYF; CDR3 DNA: TGCAGCGCGTCTACCGGGACAGGGGGGGGAGAGACCCAGTACTTC
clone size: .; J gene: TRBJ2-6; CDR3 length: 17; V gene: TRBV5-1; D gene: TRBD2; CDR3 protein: CASSSGTGGAGANVLTF; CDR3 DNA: TGCGCCAGCAGCTCCGGGACGGGGGGTGCTGGGGCCAACGTCCTGACTTTC
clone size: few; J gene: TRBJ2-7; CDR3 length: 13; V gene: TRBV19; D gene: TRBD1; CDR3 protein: CATGRGQSYEQYF; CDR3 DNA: TGTGCCACCGGCCGGGGACAGTCCTACGAGCAGTACTTC
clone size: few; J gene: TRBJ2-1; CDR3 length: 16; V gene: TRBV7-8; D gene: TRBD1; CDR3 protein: CASTSRGLAYYNEQFF; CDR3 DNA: TGTGCCAGCACCTCAAGGGGGCTAGCTTACTACAATGAGCAGTTCTTC
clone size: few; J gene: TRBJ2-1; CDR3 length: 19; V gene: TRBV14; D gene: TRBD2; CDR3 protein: CASSQVVFISGGFNNEQFF; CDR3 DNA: TGTGCCAGCAGCCAAGTAGTGTTCATATCGGGGGGTTTCAACAATGAGCAGTTCTTC
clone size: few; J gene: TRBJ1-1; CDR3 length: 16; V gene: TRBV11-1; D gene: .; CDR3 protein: CASRTVSPRRGTEAFF; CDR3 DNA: TGTGCCAGCAGAACCGTGAGTCCGCGAAGAGGCACTGAAGCTTTCTTT
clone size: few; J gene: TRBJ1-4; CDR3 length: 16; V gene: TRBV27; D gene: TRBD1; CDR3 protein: CASSTWDRGLGEKLFF; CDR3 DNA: TGTGCCAGCAGTACATGGGACAGGGGGCTGGGGGAAAAACTGTTTTTT
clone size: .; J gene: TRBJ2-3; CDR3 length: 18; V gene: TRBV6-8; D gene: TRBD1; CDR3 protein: CASSSAGQGGSSTDTQYF; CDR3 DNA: TGTGCCAGCAGTTCCGCGGGACAGGGGGGATCTAGCACAGATACGCAGTATTTT
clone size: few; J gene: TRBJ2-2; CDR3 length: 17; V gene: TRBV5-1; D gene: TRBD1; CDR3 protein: CASSILTGGTGTGELFF; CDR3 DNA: TGCGCCAGCAGCATCTTAACAGGGGGGACTGGGACCGGGGAGCTGTTTTTT
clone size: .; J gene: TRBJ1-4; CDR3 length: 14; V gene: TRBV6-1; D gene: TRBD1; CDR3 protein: CASSRQGGNEKLFF; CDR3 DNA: TGTGCCAGCAGTCGACAGGGGGGTAATGAAAAACTGTTTTTT
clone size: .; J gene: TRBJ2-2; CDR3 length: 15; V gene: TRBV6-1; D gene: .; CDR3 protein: CASSEGHFVAGELFF; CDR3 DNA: TGTGCCAGCAGTGAAGGTCATTTTGTTGCCGGGGAGCTGTTTTTT
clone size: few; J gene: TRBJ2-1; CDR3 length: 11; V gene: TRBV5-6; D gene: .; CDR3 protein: CASSLGGEQFF; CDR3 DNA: TGTGCCAGCAGCTTGGGCGGGGAGCAGTTCTTC
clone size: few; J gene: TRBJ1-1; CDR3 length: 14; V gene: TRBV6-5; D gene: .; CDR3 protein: CASSYDGQNTEAFF; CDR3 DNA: TGTGCCAGCAGTTACGACGGACAGAACACTGAAGCTTTCTTT
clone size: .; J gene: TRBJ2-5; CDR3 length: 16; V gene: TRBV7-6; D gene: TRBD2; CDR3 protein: CASSQRGLAARETQYF; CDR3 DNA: TGTGCCAGCAGCCAAAGAGGGCTAGCGGCGCGGGAGACCCAGTACTTC